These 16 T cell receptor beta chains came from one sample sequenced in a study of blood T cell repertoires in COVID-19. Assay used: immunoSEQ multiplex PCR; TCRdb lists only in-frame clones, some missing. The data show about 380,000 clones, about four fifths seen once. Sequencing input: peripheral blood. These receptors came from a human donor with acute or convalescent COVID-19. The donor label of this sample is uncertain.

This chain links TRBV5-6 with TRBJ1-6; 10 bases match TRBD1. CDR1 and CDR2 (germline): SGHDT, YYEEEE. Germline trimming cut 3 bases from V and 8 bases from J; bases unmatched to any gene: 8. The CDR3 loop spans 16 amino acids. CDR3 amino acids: CASSSRQGAGHSPLHF. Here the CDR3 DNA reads TGTGCCAGCAGCTCGCGACAGGGGGCGGGGCATTCACCCCTCCACTTT.

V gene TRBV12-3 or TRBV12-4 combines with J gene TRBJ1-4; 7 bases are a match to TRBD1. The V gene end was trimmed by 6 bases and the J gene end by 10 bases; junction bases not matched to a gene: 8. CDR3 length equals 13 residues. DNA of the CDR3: TGTGCCAGCAGCTTACTCCCAGGGGGAAAACTGTTTTTT. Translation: CASSLLPGGKLFF.

The CDR3 region is CASSIYSGGAVGELFF. CDR3 coding DNA: TGTGCCAGTAGTATATATAGCGGGGGGGCCGTCGGGGAGCTGTTTTTT. The gene calls are TRBV19 and TRBJ2-2; 11 bases match TRBD2. Germline V gives CDR1 LNHDA, CDR2 SQIVND (reference sequence). V shed 2 bases and J 7 bases; nucleotides not matched to a gene: 6. The CDR3 is 16 residues long. The full variable domain, in which reference TRBV19 and TRBJ2-2 provide the parts outside the CDR3, is DGGITQSPKYLFRKEGQNVTLSCEQNLNHDAMYWYRQDPGQGLRLIYYSQIVNDFQKGDIAEGYSVSREKKESFPLTVTSAQKNPTAFYLCASSIYSGGAVGELFFGEGSRLTVL.

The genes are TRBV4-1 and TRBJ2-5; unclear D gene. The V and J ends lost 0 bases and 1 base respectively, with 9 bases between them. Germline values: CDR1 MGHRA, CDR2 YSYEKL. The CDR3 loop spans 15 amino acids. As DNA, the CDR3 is TGCGCCAGCAGCCAAGATGGGCAGCCCCAAGAGACCCAGTACTTC. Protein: CASSQDGQPQETQYF.

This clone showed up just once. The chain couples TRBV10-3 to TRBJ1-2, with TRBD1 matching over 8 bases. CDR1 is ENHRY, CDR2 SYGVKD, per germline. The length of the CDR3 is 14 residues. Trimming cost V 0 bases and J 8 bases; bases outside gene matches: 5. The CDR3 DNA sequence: TGTGCCATCAGTGAGTCTCCAGGGGGCAGCGGCTACACCTTC. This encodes CAISESPGGSGYTF.

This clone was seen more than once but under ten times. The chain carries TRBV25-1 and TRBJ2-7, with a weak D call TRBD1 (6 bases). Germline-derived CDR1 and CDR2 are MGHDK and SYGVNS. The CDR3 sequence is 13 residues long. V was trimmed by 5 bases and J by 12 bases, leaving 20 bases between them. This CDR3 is CASSQLGQGRMYF. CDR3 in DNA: TGTGCCAGCAGTCAGCTGGGGCAGGGGCGTATGTACTTC.

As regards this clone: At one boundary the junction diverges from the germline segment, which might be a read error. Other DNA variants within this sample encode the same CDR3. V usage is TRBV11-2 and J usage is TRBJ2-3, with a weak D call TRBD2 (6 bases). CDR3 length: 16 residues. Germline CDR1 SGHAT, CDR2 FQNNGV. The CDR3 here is CASSLGKAGSTDTQYF. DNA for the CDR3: TGTGCCAGCAGCTTAGGCAAGGCGGGAAGCACAGATACACAGTATTTT.

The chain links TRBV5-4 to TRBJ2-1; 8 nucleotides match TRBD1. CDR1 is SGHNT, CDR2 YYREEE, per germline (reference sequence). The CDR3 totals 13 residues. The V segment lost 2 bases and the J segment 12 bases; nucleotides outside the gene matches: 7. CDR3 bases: TGTGCCAGCAGCTTCGATCGGGGGACAGGGCAGTTCTTC. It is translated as CASSFDRGTGQFF.

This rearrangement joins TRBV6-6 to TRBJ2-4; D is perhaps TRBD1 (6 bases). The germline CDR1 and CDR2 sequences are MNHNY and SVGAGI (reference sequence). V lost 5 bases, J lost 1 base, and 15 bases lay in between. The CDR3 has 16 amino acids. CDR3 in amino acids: CASSVRAQGAKNIQYF. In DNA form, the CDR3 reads TGTGCCAGCAGTGTCCGGGCCCAGGGGGCCAAAAACATTCAGTACTTC.

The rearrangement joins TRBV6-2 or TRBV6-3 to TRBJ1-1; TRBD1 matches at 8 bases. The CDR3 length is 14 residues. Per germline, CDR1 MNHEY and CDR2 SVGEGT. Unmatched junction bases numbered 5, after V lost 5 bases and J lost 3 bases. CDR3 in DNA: TGTGCCAGCAGTAAGACAGGGGTGCACACTGAAGCTTTCTTT. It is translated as CASSKTGVHTEAFF.

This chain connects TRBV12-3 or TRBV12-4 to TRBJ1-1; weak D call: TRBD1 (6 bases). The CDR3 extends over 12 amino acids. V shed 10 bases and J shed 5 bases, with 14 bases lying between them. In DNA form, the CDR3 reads TGTGCCACCTCGGGGAGGGGGACTGAAGCTTTCTTT. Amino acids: CATSGRGTEAFF.

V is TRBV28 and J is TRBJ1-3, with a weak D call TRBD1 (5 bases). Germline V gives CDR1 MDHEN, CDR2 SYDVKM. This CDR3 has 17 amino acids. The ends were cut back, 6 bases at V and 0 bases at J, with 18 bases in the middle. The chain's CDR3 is CASSSDLDRLSGNTIYF. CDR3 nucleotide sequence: TGTGCCAGCAGCTCCGATCTAGACAGACTCTCTGGAAACACCATATATTTT.

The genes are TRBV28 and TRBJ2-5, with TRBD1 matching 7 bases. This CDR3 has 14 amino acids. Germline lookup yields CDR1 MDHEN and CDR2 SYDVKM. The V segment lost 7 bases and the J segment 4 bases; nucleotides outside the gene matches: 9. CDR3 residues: CASKPRGSGETQYF. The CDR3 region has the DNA TGTGCCAGCAAGCCCAGGGGGTCTGGAGAGACCCAGTACTTC. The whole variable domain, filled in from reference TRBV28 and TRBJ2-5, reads DVKVTQSSRYLVKRTGEKVFLECVQDMDHENMFWYRQDPGLGLRLIYFSYDVKMKEKGDIPEGYSVSREKKERFSLILESASTNQTSMYLCASKPRGSGETQYFGPGTRLLVL.

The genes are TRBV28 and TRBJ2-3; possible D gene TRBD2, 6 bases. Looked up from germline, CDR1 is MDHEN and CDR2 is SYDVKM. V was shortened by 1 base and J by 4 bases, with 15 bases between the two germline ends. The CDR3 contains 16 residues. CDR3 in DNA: TGTGCCAGCAGTTTATTTGGAGGGGCGGTCGCAGATACGCAGTATTTT. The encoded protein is CASSLFGGAVADTQYF.

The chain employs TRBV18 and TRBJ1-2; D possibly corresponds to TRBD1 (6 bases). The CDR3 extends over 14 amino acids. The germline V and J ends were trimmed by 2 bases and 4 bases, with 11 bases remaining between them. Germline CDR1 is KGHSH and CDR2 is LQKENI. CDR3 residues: CASSPASTGYGYTF. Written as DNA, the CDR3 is TGTGCCAGCTCACCAGCTTCGACAGGCTATGGCTACACCTTC.

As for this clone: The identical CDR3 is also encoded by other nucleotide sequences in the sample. The CDR3 DNA reads TGTGCCAGCAGCCGCGGGGAAAGCTCCTACAATGAGCAGTTCTTC. As protein: CASSRGESSYNEQFF. This chain uses TRBV7-2 with TRBJ2-1; possibly TRBD2 for D (6 bases). V was clipped by 5 bases and J by 0 bases, with 11 bases between them. CDR1 SGHTA and CDR2 FQGNSA come from the germline V gene. CDR3 length equals 15 residues.